Presented here are 21 T cell receptor beta chains from one specimen sequenced in a study of T-cell reconstitution after alpha-beta-depleted transplantation in children. A library of TCRbeta sequences, prepared with unique molecular identifiers, was generated. Via MiXCR, TCRdb re-called the PCR reads, giving one row per CDR3 protein. The sample records fewer than 500,000 distinct CDR3 sequences, around two fifths being singletons. Sequencing was performed on PBMCs, taken before TCRalphabeta/CD19-depleted stem cell transplant. Receptors originate from a girl under 10 years old with aplastic anemia, due to receive a stem cell transplant.

The chain links TRBV29-1 to TRBJ1-1, with a weak D call TRBD1 (5 bases). Germline CDR1 is SQVTM and CDR2 is ANQGSEA. The CDR3 length is 14 residues. V was shortened by 3 bases and J by 0 bases, with 11 bases between the two germline ends. The CDR3 DNA sequence: TGCAGCGTTGAGGCCAGGGAGGTGAACACTGAAGCTTTCTTT. As protein: CSVEAREVNTEAFF.

CDR3 coding DNA: TGTGCCAGCAGCACCACGTCTAGCGGGATAAACCACGAGCAGTACTTC. Translating gives CASSTTSSGINHEQYF. The chain combines TRBV7-9 with TRBJ2-7; 9 bases map to TRBD2. Germline V gene lookup returns CDR1 SEHNR and CDR2 FQNEAQ (reference sequence). V trimming: 5 bases; J trimming: 5 bases; junction bases outside the gene matches: 13. The CDR3 extends over 16 amino acids. The full variable domain, rest sourced from reference TRBV7-9 and TRBJ2-7, is DTGVSQNPRHKITKRGQNVTFRCDPISEHNRLYWYRQTLGQGPEFLTYFQNEAQLEKSRLLSDRFSAERPKGSFSTLEIQRTEQGDSAMYLCASSTTSSGINHEQYFGPGTRLTVT.

The DNA of the CDR3 is TGCAGTGCCAGACAGTCCTCTGGAAACACCATATATTTT. This translates into CSARQSSGNTIYF. V and J are TRBV20-1 and TRBJ1-3; weak D call: TRBD1 (5 bases). The germline V gene has CDR1 DFQATT and CDR2 SNEGSKA (reference sequence). Trimming cost V 6 bases and J 0 bases, with 9 bases left between them. The CDR3 totals 13 residues.

This clonotype was seen a handful of times. This rearrangement joins TRBV4-1 to TRBJ2-2, with 9 bases lining up with TRBD2. Germline CDR1 and CDR2: MGHRA and YSYEKL. This CDR3 has 17 residues. Trimming removed 4 bases from V and 7 bases from J; junction bases left unmatched: 13. The CDR3: CASSRGLALTSSGELFF. In DNA form, the CDR3 reads TGCGCCAGCAGCCGTGGACTAGCGCTTACCTCCAGCGGGGAGCTGTTTTTT.

This clonotype was detected only a few times. The CDR3 loop is CASSQLTGLETQYF. Here the CDR3 DNA reads TGTGCCAGCAGCCAACTGACAGGGCTAGAGACCCAGTACTTC. The J gene is TRBJ2-5, the V gene TRBV14; 7 bases agree with TRBD1. Per germline, CDR1 SGHDN and CDR2 FVKESK. The CDR3 has 14 residues. V shed 2 bases and J 4 bases; nucleotides not matched to a gene: 4.

The chain links TRBV5-1 to TRBJ2-3, with D perhaps TRBD2 (6 bases). This CDR3 is 14 amino acids long. V shed 3 bases and J shed 3 bases, with 11 bases lying between them. Germline CDR1 and CDR2: SGHRS and YFSETQ. As DNA, the CDR3 is TGCGCCAGCAGCTCGTGGGGGGAGACAGATACGCAGTATTTT. The encoded protein is CASSSWGETDTQYF.

This clonotype was picked up a small number of times. The chain is built from TRBV15 and TRBJ2-7, with D unresolved. Germline V gives CDR1 LNHNV, CDR2 YYDKDF (reference sequence). Trimming removed 0 bases from V and 6 bases from J, with 3 bases in between. CDR3 length: 11 amino acids. The CDR3: CATSREGEQYF. CDR3 coding DNA: TGTGCCACCAGCAGAGAGGGCGAGCAGTACTTC.

This clonotype was counted a few times. The V and J genes are TRBV6-1 and TRBJ2-3, with TRBD2 matching 10 bases. V was pared by 6 bases and J by 0 bases, with 3 bases of the junction left unmatched. The CDR3 has 15 residues. From germline, CDR1 is MNHNS and CDR2 SASEGT. CDR3 region: CASRGTSESTDTQYF. The CDR3 DNA sequence: TGTGCCAGCAGGGGGACTAGCGAAAGCACAGATACGCAGTATTTT.

This clonotype was counted many times. This chain connects TRBV7-2 to TRBJ1-5; possibly TRBD1 for D (6 bases). V lost 3 bases to trimming and J lost 1 base, with 10 bases between them. There are 15 residues in the CDR3. CDR1 is SGHTA and CDR2 is FQGNSA in the germline V gene. CDR3 amino acids: CASSLQGLSNQPQHF. CDR3 nucleotide sequence: TGTGCCAGCAGCTTGCAGGGGCTCAGCAATCAGCCCCAGCATTTT. Full variable domain (outside the CDR3, taken from reference TRBV7-2 and TRBJ1-5): GAGVSQSPSNKVTEKGKDVELRCDPISGHTALYWYRQSLGQGLEFLIYFQGNSAPDKSGLPSDRFSAERTGGSVSTLTIQRTQQEDSAVYLCASSLQGLSNQPQHFGDGTRLSIL.

The sample holds a few counts of this clonotype. The V call is TRBV12-3 or TRBV12-4, the J call TRBJ2-3; D perhaps matches TRBD2 (5 bases). V lost 6 bases, J lost 4 bases, and 14 bases lay in between. The CDR3 is 14 residues long. For the CDR3, the DNA is TGTGCCAGCAGGAGGGCCCTAGACGCAGATACGCAGTATTTT. Amino acid sequence: CASRRALDADTQYF.

The chain links TRBV15 to TRBJ2-7; unclear D gene. The CDR3 loop spans 16 amino acids. V lost 5 bases and J 2 bases, leaving 19 bases between the germline ends. Germline lookup yields CDR1 LNHNV and CDR2 YYDKDF (reference sequence). The CDR3 coding sequence is TGTGCCACCAGCCCCAGACGAACTGGGGAAACCTACGAGCAGTACTTC. It specifies CATSPRRTGETYEQYF.

The chain uses TRBV3-1 and TRBJ2-7; D remains ambiguous. This CDR3 spans 12 amino acids. The V end was cut by 2 bases, the J end by 6 bases, with 8 bases between. Germline V lookup: CDR1 LGHDT, CDR2 YNNKEL (reference sequence). CDR3 region: CASSQKLGEQYF. CDR3 DNA: TGTGCCAGCAGCCAAAAATTGGGCGAGCAGTACTTC.

The V and J genes are TRBV7-2 and TRBJ2-7; a possible D gene is TRBD1 (5 bases). Germline-derived CDR1 and CDR2 are SGHTA and FQGNSA. Trimming took 5 bases from V and 6 from J, leaving 11 bases between them. The CDR3 has 12 residues. CDR3 region: CASSQAGFEQYF. DNA for the CDR3: TGTGCCAGCAGCCAAGCAGGGTTCGAGCAGTACTTC.

This clonotype was recorded once. This chain uses TRBV27 with TRBJ2-5; D unclear. This CDR3 has 14 amino acids. Between the trimmed V and J ends, which lost 5 bases and 4 bases, there was a span of 14 bases. Germline-derived CDR1 and CDR2 are MNHEY and SMNVEV (reference sequence). Here the CDR3 reads CASSPVPLRETQYF. CDR3 bases: TGTGCCAGCAGTCCAGTTCCCCTTCGAGAGACCCAGTACTTC.

This clonotype was detected many times. This sequence joins TRBV6-5 and TRBJ1-2, with D perhaps TRBD1 (5 bases). Trimming took 4 bases from V and 8 from J, leaving 14 bases between them. Germline V gene data show CDR1 as MNHEY and CDR2 as SVGAGI. The CDR3 spans 13 residues. The CDR3 DNA reads TGTGCCAGCAGTTCCGCCGGGACGAACGGCTACACCTTC. Protein: CASSSAGTNGYTF.

The chain joins TRBV5-1 to TRBJ2-1, with D possibly being TRBD2 (5 bases). Looked up from germline, CDR1 is SGHRS and CDR2 is YFSETQ. The V end lost 4 bases, the J end lost 4 bases, and 18 bases lay between the germline ends. The CDR3 consists of 16 residues. The CDR3, as DNA: TGCGCCAGCAGCCCCCGCGCAGGAGCGGAGTACAATGAGCAGTTCTTC. Its translation: CASSPRAGAEYNEQFF.

This clonotype was seen a few times. The V and J genes are TRBV20-1 and TRBJ1-2, with D possibly being TRBD1 (6 bases). V lost 8 bases and J lost 1, with 17 bases in between. The CDR3 has 14 residues. The germline V gene has CDR1 DFQATT and CDR2 SNEGSKA (reference sequence). The CDR3 DNA sequence: TGCAGTTCGGAAGTTGTGGACAGTAACTATGGCTACACCTTC. It translates to CSSEVVDSNYGYTF.

This clonotype has at least ten counts. The V gene is TRBV20-1, the J gene TRBJ2-1; D may correspond to TRBD1 or TRBD2 (5 bases each). The CDR3 is 14 amino acids. The germline V gene encodes CDR1 DFQATT and CDR2 SNEGSKA (reference sequence). The V end was cut by 3 bases, the J end by 6 bases, with 15 bases between. The CDR3 DNA reads TGCAGTGCTAGCGGGGCGGATAGGTTCAATGAGCAGTTCTTC. Its protein product is CSASGADRFNEQFF.

This clonotype was observed a handful of times. The J gene is TRBJ1-2, the V gene TRBV4-2; D gene uncertain. V was pared by 0 bases and J by 7 bases, with 9 bases between. This CDR3 is 13 amino acids long. Germline V CDR1 and CDR2: LGHNA, YNFKEQ. This chain's CDR3 is CASSQEGQSGYTF. The DNA of the CDR3 is TGTGCCAGCAGCCAAGAGGGTCAGTCTGGCTACACCTTC.

This clonotype was observed at least ten times. The chain couples TRBV6-1 to TRBJ2-1; no definite D call. V was pared by 8 bases and J by 6 bases, with 11 bases between. CDR1 is MNHNS, CDR2 SASEGT, per germline. The CDR3 spans 12 residues. The CDR3, as DNA: TGTGCCAGCTATAATCCCTTCAATGAGCAGTTCTTC. This sequence encodes CASYNPFNEQFF.

As regards this clonotype: At one of its ends the junction is not consistent with the germline gene, which may arise from a read error. This chain uses TRBV25-1 with TRBJ2-1; D not resolved. The CDR3 is 10 amino acids. The germline CDR1 and CDR2 sequences are MGHDK and SYGVNS. The CDR3 region is CASSESDEQF. In DNA, the CDR3 is TGTGCCAGCAGTGAATCCGATGAGCAGTTC.